This T cell receptor (beta chain) derives from a study of T cell changes during pregnancy in multiple sclerosis. This clone was observed once. This table comes from immunoSEQ multiplex PCR, and its TCRdb copy is limited to in-frame clones, with some not included. The sample comprises tens of thousands of clones, 80% to 95% of which are singletons, and approximately 2.2% rests with the top ten. Germline loops: CDR1 MNHEY, CDR2 SVGAGI. CDR3 length: 13 residues. Source: peripheral blood, taken after pregnancy. This receptor was taken from a female donor with multiple sclerosis, enrolled in a pregnancy study. V and J are TRBV6-5 and TRBJ1-6; D is perhaps TRBD1 (6 bases). CDR3 loop: CASGRQVDSPLHF. The DNA of the CDR3 is TGTGCGAGTGGGAGACAGGTTGATTCACCCCTCCACTTT.